This T cell receptor beta chain was captured by sequencing in a study of T cell repertoires in cytomegalovirus infection. Study-wide results and caveats: Pooled public TCR beta family frequency picked out CMV carriers with the relevant HLA.

TCRdb processed the reads anew with MiXCR; each CDR3 protein has one entry. The sample shows about 34,000 distinct CDR3 sequences, about 48% of them seen only once. In the case of this clonotype: Its antigen remains unidentified.

The CDR3 is 15 residues long. The V end lost 0 bases, the J end lost 4 bases, and 13 bases lay between the germline ends. The germline CDR1 and CDR2 sequences are SGHKS and YYEKEE (reference sequence). The chain is built from TRBV5-5 and TRBJ1-2; D might be TRBD1 (6 bases). The receptor was derived from a human donor in good health (CMV status not recorded). Some clones in this sample may be carry-over from other donors' samples. The starting material was CD8+ T cells from cultured PBMCs, obtained from culture after CMV antigen stimulation. CDR3 protein: CASSLATGNSYGYTF. The CDR3 nucleotides read TGTGCCAGCAGCTTGGCCACAGGGAATTCCTATGGCTACACCTTC.